The entry below gives a single T cell receptor (beta chain) sequence along with its context. Its antigen is undetermined. The table came from immunoSEQ multiplex PCR; TCRdb's copy has only in-frame clones and leaves some out. The sample contains some 2.1 million clones, roughly 95% of which appear only once. The data were taken from a study of shared clonotypes between healthy human individuals. Study-wide results and limits: It was expected that sequencing depth would affect clonotype sharing among donors.

V dropped 6 bases and J dropped 3 bases, with 15 bases sitting between them. The CDR3 length is 14 residues. Germline CDR1 SQVTM, CDR2 ANQGSEA. Every donor was a Caucasian adult from Nashville, Tennessee. The source material was naive CD4+ T cells sorted from blood. Subset denoted: CD45RA+ positively selected. The chain recombines TRBV29-1 with TRBJ2-1, with a possible D match to TRBD1 (7 bases). This receptor was taken from a man aged 18 to 35 in good health. This chain's CDR3 is CSVPRGTDYNEQFF. CDR3 nucleotides: TGCAGCGTCCCTCGGGGGACAGACTACAATGAGCAGTTCTTC.